This TCR beta chain is drawn from a study of T cells in Graves' hyperthyroidism and ophthalmopathy. The CDR3 sequence is 12 residues long. Germline loops: CDR1 DFQATT, CDR2 SNEGSKA (reference sequence). The V end lost 6 bases, the J end lost 6 bases, and 14 bases lay between the germline ends. Any patient presenting with uncontrolled infection, other autoimmune disease, pregnancy or lactation was left out. This clonotype showed up just a few times. It was RNA transcripts that yielded the amplified TCR beta CDR3 regions. Primed by the HTBI set, a first-round RT-PCR was run on the TCR CDR3. TCRdb analysed the multiplex PCR reads with MiXCR anew, one entry per CDR3 protein. The sample comprises 600,000 to 700,000 distinct CDR3 sequences, just under 45% of which are singletons, and about 7.2% rests with the top ten.

This TCR derives from an adult man with Graves' disease, either hyperthyroidism or ophthalmopathy (not recorded which). The sample consisted of peripheral blood or thyroid tissue (not recorded which). This rearrangement joins TRBV20-1 to TRBJ1-2, with D hard to call. The CDR3 region has the DNA TGCAGTGCCTTGGACGAGTTCCATGGCTACACCTTC. It codes for CSALDEFHGYTF.